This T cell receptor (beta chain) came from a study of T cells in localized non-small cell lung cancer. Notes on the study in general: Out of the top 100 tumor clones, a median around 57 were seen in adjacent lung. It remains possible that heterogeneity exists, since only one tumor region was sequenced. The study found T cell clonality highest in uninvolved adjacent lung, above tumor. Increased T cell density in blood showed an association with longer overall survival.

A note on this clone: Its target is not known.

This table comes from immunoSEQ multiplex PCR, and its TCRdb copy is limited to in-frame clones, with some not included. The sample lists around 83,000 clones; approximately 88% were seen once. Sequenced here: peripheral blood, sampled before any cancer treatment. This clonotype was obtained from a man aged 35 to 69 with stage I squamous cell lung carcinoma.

The CDR3 region is CSVLVTGAYGYTF. CDR3 nucleotide sequence: TGCAGCGTTTTAGTGACAGGCGCCTATGGCTACACCTTC. V and J are TRBV29-1 and TRBJ1-2; D might be TRBD1 (6 bases). The CDR3 is 13 amino acids. The germline V gene has CDR1 SQVTM and CDR2 ANQGSEA. Trimming took off 5 bases at V and 4 bases at J, with 14 bases between the two ends. Full variable domain (rest looked up from reference TRBV29-1 and TRBJ1-2): SAVISQKPSRDICQRGTSLTIQCQVDSQVTMMFWYRQQPGQSLTLIATANQGSEATYESGFVIDKFPISRPNLTFSTLTVSNMSPEDSSIYLCSVLVTGAYGYTFGSGTRLTVV.